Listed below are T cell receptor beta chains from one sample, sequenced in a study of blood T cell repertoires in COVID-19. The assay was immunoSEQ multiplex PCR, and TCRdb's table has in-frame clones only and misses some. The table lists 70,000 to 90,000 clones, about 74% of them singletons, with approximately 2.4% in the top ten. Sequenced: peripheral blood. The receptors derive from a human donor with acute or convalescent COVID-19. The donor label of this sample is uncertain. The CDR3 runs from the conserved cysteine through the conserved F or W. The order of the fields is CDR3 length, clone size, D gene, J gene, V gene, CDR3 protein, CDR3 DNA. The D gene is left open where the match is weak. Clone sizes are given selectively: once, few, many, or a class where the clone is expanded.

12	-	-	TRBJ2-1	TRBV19	CASSLNYNEQFF	TGTGCCAGTAGTCTAAATTACAATGAGCAGTTCTTC
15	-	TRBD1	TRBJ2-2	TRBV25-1	CASRRDRGRTGELFF	TGTGCCAGCAGAAGGGACAGGGGCCGGACCGGGGAGCTGTTTTTT
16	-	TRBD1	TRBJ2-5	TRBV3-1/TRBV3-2	CASSQNPGQGQETQYF	TGTGCCAGCAGCCAAAACCCGGGACAGGGTCAAGAGACCCAGTACTTC
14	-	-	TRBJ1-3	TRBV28	CASTLPRVGNTIYF	TGTGCCAGCACCCTACCCAGGGTCGGGAACACCATATATTTT
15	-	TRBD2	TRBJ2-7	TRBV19	CASSSFGTSPNEQYF	TGTGCCAGTAGTTCATTTGGGACTAGCCCGAACGAGCAGTACTTC
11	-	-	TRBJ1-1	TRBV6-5	CASSYLTEAFF	TGTGCCAGCAGTTACCTTACTGAAGCTTTCTTT
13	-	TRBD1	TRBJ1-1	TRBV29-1	CSVMTGTNTEAFF	TGCAGCGTAATGACAGGGACAAACACTGAAGCTTTCTTT
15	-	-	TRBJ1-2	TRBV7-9	CASSLETAGQGGYTF	TGTGCCAGCAGCTTGGAAACGGCCGGGCAGGGCGGCTACACCTTC
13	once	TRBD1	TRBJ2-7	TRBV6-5	CASVPQGAYEQYF	TGTGCCAGCGTTCCACAGGGGGCCTACGAGCAGTACTTC
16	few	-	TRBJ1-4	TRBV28	CASSLEGIGTNEKLFF	TGTGCCAGCAGTTTAGAGGGAATAGGAACTAATGAAAAACTGTTTTTT
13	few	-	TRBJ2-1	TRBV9	CASSPGLPALQFF	TGTGCCAGCAGCCCGGGACTGCCCGCGCTGCAGTTCTTC
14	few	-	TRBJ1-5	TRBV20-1	CSASGSPGGQPQHF	TGCAGTGCTAGTGGGTCCCCCGGAGGTCAGCCCCAGCATTTT
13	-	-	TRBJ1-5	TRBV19	CASRYRENQPQHF	TGTGCCAGTAGATACCGGGAGAATCAGCCCCAGCATTTT
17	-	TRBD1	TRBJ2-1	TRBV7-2	CASSLGGTGGANNEQFF	TGTGCCAGCAGCTTAGGGGGGACAGGGGGCGCGAACAATGAGCAGTTCTTC
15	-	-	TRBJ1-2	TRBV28	CASSSSGQLYYGYTF	TGTGCCAGCAGTTCAAGCGGACAGCTATACTATGGCTACACCTTC
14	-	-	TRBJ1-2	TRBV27	CASNPTGAFSGYTF	TGTGCCAGCAATCCAACAGGCGCTTTTTCGGGCTACACCTTC
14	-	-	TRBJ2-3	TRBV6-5	CASSSRRVADTQYF	TGTGCCAGCAGTTCCAGGAGGGTTGCAGATACGCAGTATTTT
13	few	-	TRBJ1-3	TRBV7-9	CASSPDILNTIYF	TGTGCCAGCAGTCCGGACATCTTAAACACCATATATTTT
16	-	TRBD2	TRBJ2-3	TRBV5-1	CASSLSARESTDTQYF	TGCGCCAGCAGCTTGTCCGCGCGGGAGAGCACAGATACGCAGTATTTT
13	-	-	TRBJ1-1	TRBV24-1	CATKGSRGTEAFF	TGTGCCACCAAAGGTTCAAGGGGCACTGAAGCTTTCTTT
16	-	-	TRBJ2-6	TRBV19	CASSIVLGVGANVLTF	TGTGCCAGTAGTATAGTCCTAGGGGTCGGGGCCAACGTCCTGACTTTC
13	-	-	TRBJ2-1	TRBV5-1	CASSLKADNEQFF	TGCGCCAGCAGCTTGAAGGCGGACAATGAGCAGTTCTTC
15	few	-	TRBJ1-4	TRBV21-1	CASNQGAGTNEKLFF	TGTGCCAGCAATCAGGGCGCAGGAACTAATGAAAAACTGTTTTTT
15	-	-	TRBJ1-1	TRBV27	CASSRPPGSNTEAFF	TGTGCCAGCAGCCGGCCGCCGGGTTCGAACACTGAAGCTTTCTTT
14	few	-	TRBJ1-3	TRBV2	CASSEGRVGNTIYF	TGTGCCAGCAGTGAAGGCAGGGTTGGAAACACCATATATTTT
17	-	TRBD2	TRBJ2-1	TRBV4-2	CASSPSATSGGAGEQFF	TGTGCCAGCAGCCCATCGGCGACTAGCGGGGGGGCGGGTGAGCAGTTCTTC
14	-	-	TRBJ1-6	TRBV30	CAWSRDLDNSPLHF	TGTGCCTGGAGTCGGGACTTGGATAATTCACCCCTCCACTTT
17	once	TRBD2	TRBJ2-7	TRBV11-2	CASSLGALAGAVYEQYF	TGTGCCAGCAGCTTAGGGGCCCTAGCGGGAGCTGTCTACGAGCAGTACTTC
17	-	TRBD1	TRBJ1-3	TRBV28	CASSSLGQAISGNTIYF	TGTGCCAGCAGTTCCCTGGGACAGGCGATCTCTGGAAACACCATATATTTT
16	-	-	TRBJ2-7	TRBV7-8	CASIPGVRDSFYEQYF	TGTGCCAGCATACCAGGTGTGCGGGACTCCTTTTACGAGCAGTACTTC
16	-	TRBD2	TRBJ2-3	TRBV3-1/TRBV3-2	CASSANSGSRTDTQYF	TGTGCCAGCAGCGCTAATAGCGGGAGTCGGACAGATACGCAGTATTTT
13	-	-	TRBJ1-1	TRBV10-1	CASSESDPRLAFF	TGCGCCAGCAGTGAATCCGATCCCCGGTTGGCTTTCTTT
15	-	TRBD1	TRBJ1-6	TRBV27	CASRSRDRGRSPLHF	TGTGCCAGCAGGTCCCGGGACAGGGGCCGGTCACCCCTCCACTTT
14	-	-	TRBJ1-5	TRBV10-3	CAISAQAPKGAQHF	TGTGCCATCAGTGCGCAGGCCCCCAAGGGGGCCCAGCATTTT
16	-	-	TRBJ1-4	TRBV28	CASSFWTASSGEKLFF	TGTGCCAGCAGTTTTTGGACAGCATCAAGTGGTGAAAAACTGTTTTTT
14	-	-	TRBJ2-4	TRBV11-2	CASSSRLAKNIQYF	TGTGCCAGCAGTTCCCGTCTAGCCAAAAACATTCAGTACTTC
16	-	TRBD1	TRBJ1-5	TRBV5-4	CASSLGGTGGDQPQHF	TGTGCCAGCAGCTTGGGGGGGACAGGCGGGGATCAGCCCCAGCATTTT
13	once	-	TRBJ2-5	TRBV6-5	CASRMRGRETQYF	TGTGCCAGCAGGATGCGGGGGCGGGAGACCCAGTACTTC
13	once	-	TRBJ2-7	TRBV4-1	CASSQQRVGEQYF	TGCGCCAGCAGCCAACAGCGAGTGGGCGAGCAGTACTTC
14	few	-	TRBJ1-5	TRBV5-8	CASSLIGVWQPQHF	TGTGCCAGCAGCTTGATCGGGGTGTGGCAGCCCCAGCATTTT
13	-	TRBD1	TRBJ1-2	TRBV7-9	CASSADRGRGYTF	TGTGCCAGCAGCGCGGACAGGGGGCGAGGCTACACCTTC
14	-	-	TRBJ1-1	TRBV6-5	CASSPRIKDTEAFF	TGTGCCAGCAGTCCTAGGATCAAGGACACTGAAGCTTTCTTT
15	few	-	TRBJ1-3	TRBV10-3	CAISESRTSGNTIYF	TGTGCCATCAGTGAGTCGCGTACCTCTGGAAACACCATATATTTT
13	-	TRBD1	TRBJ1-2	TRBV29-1	CSERTGANYGYTF	TGCAGCGAGAGGACAGGGGCAAACTATGGCTACACCTTC
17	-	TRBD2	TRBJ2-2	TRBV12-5	CASGLSVAGEGTGELFF	TGTGCTAGTGGTTTGTCTGTAGCGGGAGAAGGAACCGGGGAGCTGTTTTTT
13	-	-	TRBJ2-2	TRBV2	CASSRTNTGELFF	TGTGCCAGCAGTCGTACGAACACCGGGGAGCTGTTTTTT
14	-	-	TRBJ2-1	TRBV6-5	CASSYVRDGNEQFF	TGTGCCAGCAGTTATGTGCGGGATGGGAATGAGCAGTTCTTC
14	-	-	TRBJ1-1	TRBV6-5	CASSYSGTRGSAFF	TGTGCCAGCAGTTATTCCGGGACCCGGGGGTCTGCTTTCTTT
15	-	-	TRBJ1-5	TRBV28	CASNEPGGSIQPQHF	TGTGCCAGCAATGAGCCGGGGGGATCAATCCAGCCCCAGCATTTT
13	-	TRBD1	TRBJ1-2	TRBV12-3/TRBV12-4	CASSPTGSYGYTF	TGTGCCAGCAGCCCGACAGGGTCCTATGGCTACACCTTC
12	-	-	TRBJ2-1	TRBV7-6	CASSRQDNEQFF	TGTGCCAGCAGCCGGCAGGACAATGAGCAGTTCTTC
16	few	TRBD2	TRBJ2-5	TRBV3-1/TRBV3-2	CASSQAGGRARETQYF	TGTGCCAGCAGCCAAGCAGGCGGGAGGGCCCGGGAGACCCAGTACTTC
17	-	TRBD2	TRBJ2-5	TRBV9	CASSEGTSGGTQETQYF	TGTGCCAGCAGCGAGGGAACTAGCGGGGGAACCCAAGAGACCCAGTACTTC
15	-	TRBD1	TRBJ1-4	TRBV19	CASSSRDRPNEKLFF	TGTGCCAGTAGCTCCCGGGACAGACCTAATGAAAAACTGTTTTTT
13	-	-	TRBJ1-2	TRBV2	CASSEGTVYGYTF	TGTGCCAGCAGTGAAGGGACAGTCTATGGCTACACCTTC
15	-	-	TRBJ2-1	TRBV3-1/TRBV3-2	CASSQGQVPNNEQFF	TGTGCCAGCAGCCAAGGACAGGTTCCAAACAATGAGCAGTTCTTC
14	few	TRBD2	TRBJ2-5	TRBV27	CASSGRLAAETQYF	TGTGCCAGCAGTGGGCGACTAGCGGCGGAGACCCAGTACTTC